The clone carrying this T cell receptor (beta chain) was recorded a few times. Its antigen is as yet unknown. Germline V gene lookup returns CDR1 SEHNR and CDR2 FQNEAQ (reference sequence). V lost 7 bases to trimming and J lost 2 bases; unmatched junction nucleotides: 15. This CDR3 region has 17 residues. The sample is drawn from a study of post-analysis software for immune sequencing data. The overall study: Included among the disease courses, which were recorded for the cohort, were relapsing-remitting, secondary progressive and progressive-relapsing multiple sclerosis.

Study-level findings and limits: Roughly 5 TRBV segments occurring more often in patients than controls included TRBV5-6, TRBV5-1 and TRBV20-1. Batch-matched samples strongly co-clustered by F measure.

Researchers reported that TCR beta cDNA libraries carried unique molecular identifiers. A single record per CDR3 protein comes from TCRdb applying MiXCR to the PCR reads. The data show 450,000 to 650,000 distinct CDR3 sequences, with 44% seen just once and about 1.5% held by the top ten. Sequences were obtained from blood. This receptor was identified in a girl between 5 and 17 years old with multiple sclerosis. This sequence joins TRBV7-9 and TRBJ2-3, with 7 bases fitting TRBD1. CDR3 nucleotides: TGTGCCAGCACCTCCTGGACCCCGGGACAGCCCACAGATACGCAGTATTTT. Protein product: CASTSWTPGQPTDTQYF.